Presented here are 27 T cell receptor beta chains from one specimen sequenced in a study of beta chain features in type 1 diabetes. The study's findings and limits: Shorter TCRB CDR3s, moderately but significantly so, marked every one of the four CD4+ subsets in Type 1 diabetes patients.

Investigators reverse transcribed all isolated RNA, so they sequenced expressed TCRB transcripts. Assay used: immunoSEQ multiplex PCR; TCRdb lists only in-frame clones, some missing. The sample has around 690,000 clones, around 12% seen once. Their antigen targets remain unknown. Sequencing was done on a sample of naive CD4+ T cells from blood. All receptors come from a man younger than 40 with type 1 diabetes.

V and J are TRBV4-2 and TRBJ1-5; the D gene is possibly TRBD1 (5 bases). V dropped 5 bases and J dropped 4 bases, with 9 bases sitting between them. The CDR3 has 13 residues. Germline loops: CDR1 LGHNA, CDR2 YNFKEQ. CDR3 DNA: TGTGCCAGCAGCATGGGGGAGAATCAGCCCCAGCATTTT. Its protein product is CASSMGENQPQHF.

The V call is TRBV7-9, the J call TRBJ2-7; TRBD1 matches 9 bases. Germline V lookup: CDR1 SEHNR, CDR2 FQNEAQ (reference sequence). This CDR3 is built from 14 residues. After removal of 7 bases from V and 0 bases from J, the junction contained 4 bases not matched to a gene. The CDR3 DNA follows: TGTGCCAGCACGACGACAGGGGGCTCCTACGAGCAGTACTTC. Amino acid sequence: CASTTTGGSYEQYF.

This clone showed up just a few times. This chain links TRBV4-2 with TRBJ2-1; 8 positions match TRBD1. The CDR3 length is 17 residues. The germline CDR1 and CDR2 sequences are LGHNA and YNFKEQ. Trimming at V came to 4 bases and at J to 2 bases, leaving 10 bases not matched to a gene. In DNA form, the CDR3 reads TGTGCCAGCAGCCGGGAAGGGACAGGCAAAACCTACAATGAGCAGTTCTTC. It translates to CASSREGTGKTYNEQFF.

This clone was seen a handful of times. The chain uses TRBV19 and TRBJ1-1; D unresolved. The V end was cut by 10 bases, the J end by 0 bases, with 12 bases between. The V gene's germline CDR1 is LNHDA and CDR2 SQIVND (reference sequence). This CDR3 is built from 13 residues. Here the CDR3 DNA reads TGTGCCATCTCCCGGGGTATGAACACTGAAGCTTTCTTT. It encodes CAISRGMNTEAFF.

The rearrangement links TRBV28 to TRBJ1-6; no definite D call. This CDR3 contains 12 residues. V was clipped by 5 bases and J by 9 bases, with 8 bases between them. The germline CDR1 and CDR2 sequences are MDHEN and SYDVKM. The CDR3 reads CASSRGGSPLHF. The CDR3 region has the DNA TGTGCCAGCAGTCGGGGAGGTTCACCCCTCCACTTT.

V is TRBV10-1 and J is TRBJ2-7; weak D call: TRBD1 (6 bases). V was shortened by 3 bases and J by 2 bases, with 8 bases between the two germline ends. Germline CDR1 WNHNN, CDR2 SYGVQD (reference sequence). This CDR3 has 13 amino acids. The CDR3 is CASSDPGAYEQYF. The CDR3 DNA is TGCGCCAGCAGTGACCCAGGGGCCTACGAGCAGTACTTC.

The CDR3, as DNA: TGTGCCAGCAGCTCGCCCGGGACGGGCCGGTTCTTC. It translates to CASSSPGTGRFF. The chain carries TRBV7-2 and TRBJ2-1; D assignment may be TRBD1 or TRBD2 (5 bases each). The CDR3 totals 12 residues. Germline V gene lookup returns CDR1 SGHTA and CDR2 FQGNSA. The ends were cut back, 4 bases at V and 15 bases at J, with 16 bases in the middle.

The chain links TRBV29-1 to TRBJ1-4, with a tentative D call TRBD1 (6 bases). Germline-derived CDR1 and CDR2 are SQVTM and ANQGSEA. V was clipped by 5 bases and J by 7 bases, with 14 bases between them. CDR3 length: 13 residues. CDR3 region: CSVQGTWGEKLFF. The CDR3 DNA is TGCAGCGTTCAGGGGACTTGGGGTGAAAAACTGTTTTTT.

This clone showed up just a few times. The gene calls are TRBV6-1 and TRBJ1-5; 8 nucleotides align to TRBD1. V gave up 6 bases and J gave up 7 bases; unmatched junction bases: 5. The CDR3 loop spans 13 amino acids. Germline V lookup: CDR1 MNHNS, CDR2 SASEGT. CDR3 nucleotide sequence: TGTGCCAGCAGAGACAGGGGAGGACAGCCCCAGCATTTT. This sequence encodes CASRDRGGQPQHF.

This clone was detected only a few times. This chain joins TRBV27 and TRBJ1-4, with a weak D call TRBD1 (6 bases). The germline gives CDR1 MNHEY, CDR2 SMNVEV (reference sequence). V lost 6 bases to trimming and J lost 8 bases, with 13 bases between them. The CDR3 sequence is 13 residues long. This CDR3 reads CASSPGTSEKLFF. CDR3 sequence (DNA): TGTGCCAGCAGCCCTGGGACAAGCGAAAAACTGTTTTTT.

The chain has TRBV13 and TRBJ2-4, with TRBD2 matching over 9 bases. The trim removed 0 bases at V and 1 base at J, leaving 7 bases unmatched. CDR1 is PRHDT, CDR2 FYEKMQ, per germline (reference sequence). The CDR3 spans 18 residues. CDR3 sequence: CASSLGSGGVRAKNIQYF. CDR3 DNA sequence: TGTGCCAGCAGCTTAGGTAGCGGGGGTGTCCGGGCCAAAAACATTCAGTACTTC.

This clone has more than one count but fewer than ten. The gene calls are TRBV9 and TRBJ1-5; the match to TRBD1 covers 7 bases. CDR1 and CDR2 from the germline V gene are SGDLS and YYNGEE. The V gene end was trimmed by 0 bases and the J gene end by 6 bases; junction bases not matched to a gene: 6. The CDR3 contains 15 residues. DNA for the CDR3: TGTGCCAGCAGCGTAGGAGGGGGCTTAGGTCAGCCCCAGCATTTT. It is translated as CASSVGGGLGQPQHF.

This chain joins TRBV14 and TRBJ2-5; D is perhaps TRBD2 (6 bases). The CDR3 is 14 residues long. CDR1 is SGHDN, CDR2 FVKESK, per germline. V gave up 1 base and J gave up 5 bases, with 11 bases separating them. DNA for the CDR3: TGTGCCAGCAGCCAAGGTGGGGGGTTGGAGACCCAGTACTTC. Its translation is CASSQGGGLETQYF.

This clone has just a few counts. V is TRBV19 and J is TRBJ2-5; D uncertain. The germline gives CDR1 LNHDA, CDR2 SQIVND (reference sequence). The CDR3 contains 15 residues. The V end was cut by 4 bases, the J end by 0 bases, with 12 bases between. The chain's CDR3 is CASSTRHWNQETQYF. CDR3 sequence (DNA): TGTGCCAGTAGTACCCGACACTGGAACCAAGAGACCCAGTACTTC.

This chain connects TRBV27 to TRBJ2-4; 7 bases align to TRBD1. Germline trimming cut 3 bases from V and 10 bases from J; bases unmatched to any gene: 18. The CDR3 covers 17 residues. CDR1 is MNHEY, CDR2 SMNVEV, per germline (reference sequence). The CDR3 nucleotides read TGTGCCAGCAGTTTGGTGCGAAATCCCGGGACAGTAAATATTCAGTACTTC. The encoded protein is CASSLVRNPGTVNIQYF.

The table lists this clone with a few counts. The CDR3 region has the DNA TGTGCCAGCAGCTTGGGTCTCCCGCGGGGCAATCAGCCCCAGCATTTT. It is translated as CASSLGLPRGNQPQHF. This chain uses TRBV5-6 with TRBJ1-5; D is uncertain. CDR1 and CDR2 (germline): SGHDT, YYEEEE. This CDR3 is built from 16 residues. Trimming pared 0 bases from V and 2 bases from J, leaving 12 bases between.

The chain links TRBV7-9 to TRBJ1-5; TRBD1 might be the D (6 bases). The germline V and J ends were trimmed by 5 bases and 1 base, with 9 bases remaining between them. In germline, CDR1 is SEHNR, CDR2 FQNEAQ (reference sequence). The CDR3 is made up of 14 amino acids. CDR3 loop: CASSEGGSNQPQHF. The DNA of the CDR3 is TGTGCCAGCAGCGAAGGGGGGAGCAATCAGCCCCAGCATTTT.

The V gene is TRBV9, the J gene TRBJ1-5, with D uncertain. This CDR3 is built from 12 residues. Germline-derived CDR1 and CDR2 are SGDLS and YYNGEE. Trimming removed 7 bases at V and 5 bases at J, with 10 bases between. The DNA of the CDR3 is TGTGCCAGCGGACGGGATGATCAGCCCCAGCATTTT. Translated, it gives CASGRDDQPQHF.

Regarding this clone: Other DNA sequences from this sample encode an identical CDR3 as well. The chain employs TRBV27 and TRBJ1-4; D may be TRBD1 (5 bases). Deletions cut 4 bases from V and 0 bases from J, with 9 bases between. The CDR3 is made up of 15 amino acids. Germline values: CDR1 MNHEY, CDR2 SMNVEV (reference sequence). The CDR3 here is CASSSTGATNEKLFF. CDR3 DNA: TGTGCCAGCAGTTCCACGGGGGCAACTAATGAAAAACTGTTTTTT.

The V call is TRBV4-3, the J call TRBJ2-3; D not resolved. Per germline, CDR1 LGHNA and CDR2 YSLEER. The length of the CDR3 is 17 residues. V gave up 0 bases and J gave up 0 bases, with 13 bases separating them. CDR3 region: CASSQDRHSQSTDTQYF. The CDR3 region has the DNA TGCGCCAGCAGCCAAGACCGGCACAGCCAGAGCACAGATACGCAGTATTTT.

J is TRBJ1-2 and V is TRBV28; D call uncertain. Trimming removed 5 bases at V and 7 bases at J, with 8 bases between. CDR1 is MDHEN, CDR2 SYDVKM, per germline. The CDR3 length is 11 residues. The CDR3 DNA is TGTGCCAGCAGTGAGGGTAGTGGCTACACCTTC. Protein product: CASSEGSGYTF.

This clone was detected a few times. J is TRBJ2-4 and V is TRBV5-5; no reliable D call. The CDR3 has 13 residues. Germline V lookup: CDR1 SGHKS, CDR2 YYEKEE (reference sequence). V was cut by 1 base and J by 5 bases, with 7 bases left in between. The CDR3 DNA reads TGTGCCAGCAGCTTGCTGGTTGAAAACATTCAGTACTTC. Amino acid sequence: CASSLLVENIQYF.

This clone came up a few times. V gene TRBV4-2 combines with J gene TRBJ2-5; perhaps D is TRBD1 or TRBD2 (6 bases each). The CDR3 length is 16 residues. V was shortened by 5 bases and J by 5 bases, with 21 bases between the two germline ends. Germline CDR1 is LGHNA and CDR2 is YNFKEQ. The CDR3 loop reads CASSRGTGAEGETQYF. CDR3 nucleotides: TGTGCCAGCAGCAGAGGGACGGGGGCAGAGGGGGAGACCCAGTACTTC.

The sample holds a few counts of this clone. The genes are TRBV27 and TRBJ1-5; tentatively, D is TRBD1 (6 bases). V was cut by 6 bases and J by 2 bases, with 11 bases left in between. Germline-derived CDR1 and CDR2 are MNHEY and SMNVEV (reference sequence). The CDR3 runs to 14 residues. CDR3 protein: CASSLRQGNQPQHF. The CDR3 coding sequence is TGTGCCAGCAGCCTGAGACAGGGCAATCAGCCCCAGCATTTT.

Only a few counts were recorded for this clone. The J gene is TRBJ2-2, the V gene TRBV7-9; no clear D. Germline V gene data show CDR1 as SEHNR and CDR2 as FQNEAQ (reference sequence). V was trimmed by 0 bases and J by 0 bases, leaving 2 bases between them. The CDR3 totals 14 residues. Here the CDR3 reads CASSLAANTGELFF. The CDR3 DNA reads as TGTGCCAGCAGCTTAGCGGCGAACACCGGGGAGCTGTTTTTT.

Turning to this clone: This sample also contains other DNA sequences that code for the same CDR3. This rearrangement joins TRBV5-1 to TRBJ2-3, with D uncertain. CDR3 length equals 11 residues. V was clipped by 2 bases and J by 4 bases, with 2 bases between them. CDR1 is SGHRS, CDR2 YFSETQ, per germline. The CDR3 region has the DNA TGCGCCAGCAGCTTTGCAGATACGCAGTATTTT. Its protein is CASSFADTQYF.

V usage is TRBV6-5 and J usage is TRBJ1-2; TRBD1 agrees at 7 bases. V lost 6 bases to trimming and J lost 7 bases; unmatched junction nucleotides: 11. Germline V gene lookup returns CDR1 MNHEY and CDR2 SVGAGI. The CDR3 runs to 14 residues. CDR3 DNA sequence: TGTGCCAGCAGACGACAGGGAGGAGGGTTTGGCTACACCTTC. Amino acids: CASRRQGGGFGYTF.